This T cell receptor (beta chain) was obtained from a study of ipilimumab plus nivolumab after autologous stem cell transplantation. This clone has a single count. This CDR3 comprises 12 residues. Trimming shortened V by 1 base and J by 7 bases, and 8 bases separated the two germline ends. Per germline, CDR1 SGHTS and CDR2 YDEGEE. Profiled with immunoSEQ multiplex PCR; TCRdb holds only in-frame clones, not every one. The table shows about 12,000 clones, with around 70% occurring only once. Sequences were derived from PBMCs, sampled in a trial of ipilimumab plus nivolumab as post-transplant consolidation. This TCR was sampled from a male donor with diffuse large B-cell lymphoma. The chain couples TRBV5-8 to TRBJ1-1; unclear D gene. CDR3 nucleotide sequence: TGTGCCAGCAGCTTGTGGAGGGATGAAGCTTTCTTT. This gives the protein CASSLWRDEAFF.